This TCR beta chain derives from a study of immune evolution from preneoplasia to lung adenocarcinoma. Findings of the study overall: From normal lung to invasive adenocarcinoma, top clone frequencies appeared to decrease.

A word on this clone: As yet, its antigen is unknown.

V lost 4 bases, J lost 10 bases, and 7 bases lay in between. The CDR3 has 11 residues. CDR1 is SGHDN and CDR2 is FVKESK in the germline V gene. Method: immunoSEQ multiplex PCR; TCRdb's copy keeps in-frame clones and lacks some. The table includes 9,000 to 13,000 clones, roughly 80% detected once. The material sequenced was FFPE normal lung tissue adjacent to the tumor. The receptor was isolated from a person in their sixties with lung adenocarcinoma. Some clones in this sample may be carry-over from other donors' samples. The genes are TRBV14 and TRBJ2-2; D possibly corresponds to TRBD1 (6 bases). The CDR3 here is CASSPGVELFF. CDR3 in DNA: TGTGCCAGCAGCCCAGGGGTGGAGCTGTTTTTT.